The 7 T cell receptor beta chains reported below all come from one sample, sequenced in a study of T cells in Graves' hyperthyroidism and ophthalmopathy. Amplification yielded TCR beta CDR3 regions, with RNA transcripts as the source. Researchers ran a first-round RT-PCR on the TCR CDR3 using the HTBI primer set. TCRdb reanalysed the multiplex PCR reads using MiXCR and keeps one entry per CDR3 protein. The data show 600,000 to 700,000 distinct CDR3 sequences, less than 45% seen once. Sequencing input: peripheral blood or thyroid tissue (not recorded which). The receptor set was obtained from an adult man with Graves' disease, either hyperthyroidism or ophthalmopathy (not recorded which).

As regards this clonotype: Given a much more abundant clone one base away, this may be a read error. Here the CDR3 omits its conserved ending phenylalanine or tryptophan, so a read error is the likely source. The chain joins TRBV7-3 to TRBJ2-5, with 8 bases that match TRBD2. Trimming took 6 bases from V and 4 from J; bases not matched to a gene: 7. This CDR3 has 14 amino acids. The germline V gene encodes CDR1 SGHTA and CDR2 FQGTGA. CDR3 region: CASSEVAGGETQYL. The CDR3 nucleotides read TGTGCCAGCAGTGAAGTGGCGGGGGGAGAGACCCAGTACCTC.

This clonotype came up a few times. The chain couples TRBV20-1 to TRBJ1-1; weak D call: TRBD1 (5 bases). CDR1 and CDR2 (germline): DFQATT, SNEGSKA (reference sequence). Trimming stripped 2 bases from V and 5 bases from J, with 15 bases between. This CDR3 region has 14 residues. CDR3 sequence: CSARSPAGYTEAFF. The CDR3 coding sequence is TGCAGTGCTAGATCTCCGGCAGGGTATACTGAAGCTTTCTTT.

This rearrangement joins TRBV15 to TRBJ2-5, with 9 bases aligning to TRBD1. After removal of 3 bases from V and 2 bases from J, the junction contained 4 bases not matched to a gene. CDR1 is LNHNV, CDR2 YYDKDF, per germline (reference sequence). CDR3 size: 15 residues. The CDR3 here is CATSSQGQGQETQYF. DNA of the CDR3: TGTGCCACCAGCAGCCAGGGACAGGGACAAGAGACCCAGTACTTC.

The rearrangement uses TRBV7-2 and TRBJ1-5; D gene ambiguous. CDR3 length equals 11 residues. Germline V gene data show CDR1 as SGHTA and CDR2 as FQGNSA. V lost 2 bases and J 11 bases, leaving 7 bases between the germline ends. CDR3 coding DNA: TGTGCCAGCAGCTTATGGGGAGCCCAGCATTTT. Protein: CASSLWGAQHF.

V gene TRBV2 combines with J gene TRBJ1-6, with no clear D. The germline gives CDR1 SNHLY, CDR2 FYNNEI. V lost 6 bases, J lost 0 bases, and 12 bases lay in between. CDR3 length: 16 residues. CDR3 in amino acids: CASRGVTSSYNSPLHF. CDR3 bases: TGTGCCAGCAGGGGCGTGACAAGCTCCTATAATTCACCCCTCCACTTT.

This chain joins TRBV7-2 and TRBJ2-5, with D possibly TRBD2 on 6 matching bases. Per the germline V gene, CDR1 is SGHTA and CDR2 is FQGNSA. There are 15 residues in the CDR3. V was cut by 3 bases and J by 1 base, with 12 bases left in between. DNA for the CDR3: TGTGCCAGCAGCTTGCGGGGCAGCCGCCAAGAGACCCAGTACTTC. This encodes CASSLRGSRQETQYF.

The chain uses TRBV5-1 and TRBJ1-2; D unclear. Trimming took off 0 bases at V and 3 bases at J, with 12 bases between the two ends. From germline, CDR1 is SGHRS and CDR2 YFSETQ. This CDR3 region has 15 residues. The CDR3 nucleotides read TGCGCCAGCAGCTTGGTTGGCGATTTCTACTATGGCTACACCTTC. Translating it yields CASSLVGDFYYGYTF. The full variable domain, completed using reference TRBV5-1 and TRBJ1-2, is KAGVTQTPRYLIKTRGQQVTLSCSPISGHRSVSWYQQTPGQGLQFLFEYFSETQRNKGNFPGRFSGRQFSNSRSEMNVSTLELGDSALYLCASSLVGDFYYGYTFGSGTRLTVV.